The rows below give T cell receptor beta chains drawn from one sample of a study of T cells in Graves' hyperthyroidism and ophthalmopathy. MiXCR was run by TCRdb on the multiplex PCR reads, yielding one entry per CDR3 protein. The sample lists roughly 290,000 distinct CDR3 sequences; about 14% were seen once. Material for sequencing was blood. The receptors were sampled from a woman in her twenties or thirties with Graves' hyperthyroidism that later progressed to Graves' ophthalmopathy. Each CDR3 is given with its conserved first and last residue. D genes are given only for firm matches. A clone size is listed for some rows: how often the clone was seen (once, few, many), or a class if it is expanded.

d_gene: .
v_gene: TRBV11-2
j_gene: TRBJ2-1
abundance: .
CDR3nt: TGTGCCAGCAGCCAAGATCCCCTAGCCACCAATGAGCAGTTCTTC
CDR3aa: CASSQDPLATNEQFF

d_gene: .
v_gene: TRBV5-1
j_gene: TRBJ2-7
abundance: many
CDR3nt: TGCGCCAGCAGCCCCATGACAGAGTACGAGCAGTACTTC
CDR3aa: CASSPMTEYEQYF

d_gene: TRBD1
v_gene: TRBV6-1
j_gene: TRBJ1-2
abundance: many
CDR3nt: TGTGCCAGCAGTCCGGACAGGGACTTTTTTAATGGCTACACCTTC
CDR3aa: CASSPDRDFFNGYTF

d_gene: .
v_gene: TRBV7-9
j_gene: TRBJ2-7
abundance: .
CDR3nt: TGTGCCAGCAGCGACGGGGACACTCCCCTACGAGAGCAGTACTTC
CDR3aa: CASSDGDTPLREQYF

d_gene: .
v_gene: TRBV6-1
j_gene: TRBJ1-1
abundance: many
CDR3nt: TGTGCCAGCAGTAGCTGGGACACCATGAACACTGAAGCTTTCTTT
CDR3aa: CASSSWDTMNTEAFF

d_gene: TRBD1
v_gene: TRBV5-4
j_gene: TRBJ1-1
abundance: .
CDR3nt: TGTGCCAGCAGCCCGATTACAGGGGGCGTCACTGAAGCTTTCTTT
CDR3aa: CASSPITGGVTEAFF

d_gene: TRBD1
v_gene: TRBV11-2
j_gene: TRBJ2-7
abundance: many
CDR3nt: TGTGCCAGCAGCTTAGCCGGGACAGGGACGGGCGAGCAGTACTTC
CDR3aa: CASSLAGTGTGEQYF

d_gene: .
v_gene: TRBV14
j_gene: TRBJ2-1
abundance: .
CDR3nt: TGTGCCAGCAGCCGAGACAGTCCCGAGCAGTTCTTC
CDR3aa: CASSRDSPEQFF

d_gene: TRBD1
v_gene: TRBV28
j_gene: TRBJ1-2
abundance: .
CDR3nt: TGTGCCAGCAGTTCCTCGGACAGGAGGGACGGCTACACCTTC
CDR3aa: CASSSSDRRDGYTF

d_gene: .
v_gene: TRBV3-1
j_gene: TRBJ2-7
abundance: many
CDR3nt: TGTGCCAGCAGGGATTTACACAACGAGCAGTACTTC
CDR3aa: CASRDLHNEQYF

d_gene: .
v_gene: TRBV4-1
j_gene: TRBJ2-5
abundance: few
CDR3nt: TGCGCCACTAGTCAGGGGGGGCAAGGGGAGACCCAGTACTTC
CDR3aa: CATSQGGQGETQYF

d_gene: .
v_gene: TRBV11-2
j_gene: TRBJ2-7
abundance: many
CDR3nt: TGTGCCAGCAGCCCCCTCAGTGTGGCCTACGAGCAGTACTTC
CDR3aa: CASSPLSVAYEQYF

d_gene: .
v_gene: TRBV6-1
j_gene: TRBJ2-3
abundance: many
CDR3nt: TGTGCCAGCAGTTCCCCCTCGAGCGGGAGCACAGATACGCAGTATTTT
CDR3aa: CASSSPSSGSTDTQYF

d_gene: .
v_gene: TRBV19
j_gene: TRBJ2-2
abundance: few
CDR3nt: TGTGCCAGTAGTATAGGGGACATAGCCACCGGGGAGCTGTTTTTT
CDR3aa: CASSIGDIATGELFF

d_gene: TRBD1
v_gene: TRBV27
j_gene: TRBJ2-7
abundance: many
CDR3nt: TGTGCCAGCAGTTTATCCCCGGGACAGGGGGTCTCCGAGCAGTACTTC
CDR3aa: CASSLSPGQGVSEQYF

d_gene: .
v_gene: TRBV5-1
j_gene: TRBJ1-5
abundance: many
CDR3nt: TGCGCCAGCAGCTTGGGACAGGACGGTCAGCCCCAGCATTTT
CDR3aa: CASSLGQDGQPQHF

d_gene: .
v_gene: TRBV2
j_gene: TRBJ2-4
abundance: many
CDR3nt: TGTGCCAGCAGGGGGGGTTTAGCCAAAAACATTCAGTACTTC
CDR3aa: CASRGGLAKNIQYF

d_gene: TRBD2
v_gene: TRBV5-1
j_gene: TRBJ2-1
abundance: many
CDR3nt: TGCGCCAGCAGCTTGGAACTAGCGGTCAATGAGCAGTTCTTC
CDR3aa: CASSLELAVNEQFF

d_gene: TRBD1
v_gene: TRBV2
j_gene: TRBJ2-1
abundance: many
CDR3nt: TGTGCCAGCAGTGATGGACAGGGAAACAATGAGCAGTTCTTC
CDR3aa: CASSDGQGNNEQFF

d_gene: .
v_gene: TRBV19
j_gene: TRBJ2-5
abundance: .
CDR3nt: TGTGCCAGTGGTATTTCCAGGGGAGAGACCCAGTACTTC
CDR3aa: CASGISRGETQYF

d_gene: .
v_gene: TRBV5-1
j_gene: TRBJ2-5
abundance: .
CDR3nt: TGCGCCAGCAGCTGGGGCCCCGGGTTGTACTTC
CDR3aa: CASSWGPGLYF

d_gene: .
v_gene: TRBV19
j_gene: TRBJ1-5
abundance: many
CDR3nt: TGTGCCAGTAGTATGTCAGGACTCACTTTTTCCAATCAGCCCCAGCATTTT
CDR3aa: CASSMSGLTFSNQPQHF

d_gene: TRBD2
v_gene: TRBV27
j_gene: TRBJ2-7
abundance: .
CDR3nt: TGTGCCAGCAGGCTAGCGGGAGGGCCTCAGGAGCAGTACTTC
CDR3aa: CASRLAGGPQEQYF

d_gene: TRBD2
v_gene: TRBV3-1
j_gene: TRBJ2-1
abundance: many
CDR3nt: TGTGCCAGCAGCCAAGATGAGGCGGGAGTCTCCTACAATGAGCAGTTCTTC
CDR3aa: CASSQDEAGVSYNEQFF

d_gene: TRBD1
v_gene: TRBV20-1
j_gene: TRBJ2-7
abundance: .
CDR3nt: TGCAGTGCTAGGGAAGGGGGACAGGTGACCAACGAGCAGTACTTC
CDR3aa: CSAREGGQVTNEQYF

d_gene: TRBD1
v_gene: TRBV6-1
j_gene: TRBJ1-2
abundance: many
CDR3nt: TGTGCCAGCAGTTTACGGAACAGGGGGTATGGCTACACCTTC
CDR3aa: CASSLRNRGYGYTF

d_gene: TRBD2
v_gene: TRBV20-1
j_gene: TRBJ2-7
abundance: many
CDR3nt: TGCAGTGCCAGCGGACTAGCGGCAACCTACGAGCAGTACTTC
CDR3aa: CSASGLAATYEQYF

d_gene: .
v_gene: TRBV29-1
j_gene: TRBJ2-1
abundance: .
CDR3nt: TGCAGCGTCCGAATGGACTTGAACAATGAGCAGTTCTTC
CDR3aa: CSVRMDLNNEQFF

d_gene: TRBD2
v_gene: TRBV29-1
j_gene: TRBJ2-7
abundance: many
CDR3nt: TGCAGCGTGGGGGGACTAGCGGGACTTTACGAGCAGTACTTC
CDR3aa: CSVGGLAGLYEQYF

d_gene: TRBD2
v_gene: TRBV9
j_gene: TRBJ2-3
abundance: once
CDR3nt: TGTGCCAGCAGCACCGGGAGGGCCGGAGCAGATACGCAGTATTTT
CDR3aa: CASSTGRAGADTQYF

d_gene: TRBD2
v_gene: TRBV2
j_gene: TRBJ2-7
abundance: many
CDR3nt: TGTGCCAGCAGAGGGACTAGCGGGTCCTACGAGCAGTACTTC
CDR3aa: CASRGTSGSYEQYF

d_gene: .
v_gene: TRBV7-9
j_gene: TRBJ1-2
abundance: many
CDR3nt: TGTGCCAGCAGCCCGGGGGACCTTGGCTACACCTTC
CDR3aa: CASSPGDLGYTF

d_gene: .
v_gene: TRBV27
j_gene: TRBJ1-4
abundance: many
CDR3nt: TGTGCCAGCAGTTTCTTGGACACAAGGGAAAAACTGTTTTTT
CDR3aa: CASSFLDTREKLFF

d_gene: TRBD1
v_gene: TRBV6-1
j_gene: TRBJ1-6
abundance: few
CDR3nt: TGTGCCAGCAGTGACCTGACAGGGTATAATTCACCCCTCCACTTT
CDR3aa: CASSDLTGYNSPLHF

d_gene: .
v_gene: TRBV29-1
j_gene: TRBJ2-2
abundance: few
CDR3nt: TGCAGCGTTGTAGGGGGAAACACCGGGGAGCTGTTTTTT
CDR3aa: CSVVGGNTGELFF

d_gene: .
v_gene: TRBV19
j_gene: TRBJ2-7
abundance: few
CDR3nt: TGTGCCAGTGCTTATAGGGTCCTCGGTGGGCGGTACTTC
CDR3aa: CASAYRVLGGRYF

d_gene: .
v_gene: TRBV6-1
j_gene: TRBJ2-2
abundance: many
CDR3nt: TGTGCCAGCAGTGAAGTTCGGACCGGGGAGCTGTTTTTT
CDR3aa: CASSEVRTGELFF

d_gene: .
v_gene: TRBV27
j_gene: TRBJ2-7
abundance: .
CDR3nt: TGTGCCAGCAGTCCCCGACGCCGACCCTACGAGCAGTACTTC
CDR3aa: CASSPRRRPYEQYF

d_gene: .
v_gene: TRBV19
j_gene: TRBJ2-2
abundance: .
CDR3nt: TGTGCCAGTAGTATAGGGGGAGAAAACACCGGGGAGCTGTTTTTT
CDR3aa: CASSIGGENTGELFF

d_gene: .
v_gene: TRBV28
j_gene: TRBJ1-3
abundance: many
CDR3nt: TGTGCCAGCAGCAATCTCCGCTCTACTGGAAACACCATATATTTT
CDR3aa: CASSNLRSTGNTIYF

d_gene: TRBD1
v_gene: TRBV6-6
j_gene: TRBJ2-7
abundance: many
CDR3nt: TGTGCCAGCAGTTACTCCCGACAGGGGGTTAACGAGCAGTACTTC
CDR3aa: CASSYSRQGVNEQYF

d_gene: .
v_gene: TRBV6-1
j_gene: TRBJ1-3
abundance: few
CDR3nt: TGTGCCAGCAGGGACAACATACCTGGAAACACCATATATTTT
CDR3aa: CASRDNIPGNTIYF

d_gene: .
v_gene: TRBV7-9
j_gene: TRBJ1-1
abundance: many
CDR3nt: TGTGCCAGCAGAAAACGGGGGATGCGAACTGAAGCTTTCTTT
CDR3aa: CASRKRGMRTEAFF